These 30 T cell receptor beta chains came from one sample sequenced in a study of blood T cell repertoires in COVID-19. Method: immunoSEQ multiplex PCR; TCRdb's copy keeps in-frame clones and lacks some. The sample lists about 150,000 clones; roughly 87% were seen once. What was sequenced was peripheral blood. These receptors were collected from a woman in her sixties or seventies with active or convalescent COVID-19.

J is TRBJ1-1 and V is TRBV2; D possibly corresponds to TRBD1 (5 bases). CDR1 and CDR2 from the germline V gene are SNHLY and FYNNEI. This CDR3 is built from 13 residues. V dropped 4 bases and J dropped 4 bases, with 10 bases sitting between them. The CDR3 nucleotides read TGTGCCAGCAGTGTAGCTGGGGCCACTGAAGCTTTCTTT. Residues: CASSVAGATEAFF.

This chain connects TRBV2 to TRBJ1-1; perhaps TRBD1 as D (6 bases). In germline, CDR1 is SNHLY, CDR2 FYNNEI. Trimming removed 4 bases at V and 1 base at J, with 13 bases between. The CDR3 runs to 15 residues. The CDR3, as DNA: TGTGCCAGCAGTGCGCAAGGGACAAAGAACACTGAAGCTTTCTTT. This sequence encodes CASSAQGTKNTEAFF. Full variable domain (remainder filled in from reference TRBV2 and TRBJ1-1): EPEVTQTPSHQVTQMGQEVILRCVPISNHLYFYWYRQILGQKVEFLVSFYNNEISEKSEIFDDQFSVERPDGSNFTLKIRSTKLEDSAMYFCASSAQGTKNTEAFFGQGTRLTVV.

A few counts support this clone. Other DNA sequences in this specimen translate into the identical CDR3. The CDR3 reads CASSRGSYNEQFF. The CDR3 DNA reads TGTGCCAGCAGCCGGGGGTCCTACAATGAGCAGTTCTTC. The chain carries TRBV2 and TRBJ2-1; tentative D call: TRBD2 (6 bases). This CDR3 has 13 amino acids. V lost 6 bases and J lost 1, with 7 bases in between. The germline V gene encodes CDR1 SNHLY and CDR2 FYNNEI.

The chain links TRBV5-8 to TRBJ2-7, with TRBD1 matching over 9 bases. The CDR3 is made up of 13 amino acids. The ends lost 4 bases at V and 7 bases at J; junction bases unmatched: 6. CDR1 is SGHTS, CDR2 YDEGEE, per germline. In DNA, the CDR3 is TGTGCCAGCAGCCTCGGGACAGGGAAAGAGCAGTACTTC. Encoded protein: CASSLGTGKEQYF.

V and J are TRBV5-1 and TRBJ2-3, with 10 bases lining up with TRBD1. The length of the CDR3 is 16 residues. The junction had 5 bases not matched to a gene; V was cut back by 0 bases and J by 4 bases. Germline V CDR1 and CDR2: SGHRS, YFSETQ. CDR3 DNA sequence: TGCGCCAGCAGCTTGGCCGGACAGGGGGTAGCAGATACGCAGTATTTT. This translates into CASSLAGQGVADTQYF. Filled out from reference TRBV5-1 and TRBJ2-3, the complete variable domain reads KAGVTQTPRYLIKTRGQQVTLSCSPISGHRSVSWYQQTPGQGLQFLFEYFSETQRNKGNFPGRFSGRQFSNSRSEMNVSTLELGDSALYLCASSLAGQGVADTQYFGPGTRLTVL.

The chain has TRBV7-2 and TRBJ2-7; TRBD2 is a possible D gene (6 bases). Germline lookup yields CDR1 SGHTA and CDR2 FQGNSA. V dropped 4 bases and J dropped 0 bases, with 16 bases sitting between them. The CDR3 sequence is 16 residues long. CDR3 nucleotides: TGTGCCAGCAGCTCCCCCCCGGGGGAGGTCTCCTACGAGCAGTACTTC. It specifies CASSSPPGEVSYEQYF.

The chain links TRBV5-1 to TRBJ1-5; 8 bases match TRBD1. This CDR3 region has 14 residues. With V trimmed by 4 bases and J by 3 bases, 3 bases remained unmatched. Germline CDR1 is SGHRS and CDR2 is YFSETQ. In DNA, the CDR3 is TGCGCCAGCAGCGAGACAGGGGTCAATCAGCCCCAGCATTTT. Translating it yields CASSETGVNQPQHF.

This clone has only one observation. The V gene is TRBV7-3, the J gene TRBJ2-2, with a possible D match to TRBD1 (6 bases). Trimming pared 7 bases from V and 6 bases from J, leaving 12 bases between. This CDR3 is built from 13 residues. Germline V gene lookup returns CDR1 SGHTA and CDR2 FQGTGA. In DNA, the CDR3 is TGTGCCAGCACACAGGGTTTGGCCGGGGAGCTGTTTTTT. It encodes CASTQGLAGELFF.

This clone was detected a few times. The chain carries TRBV5-4 and TRBJ2-5; D is perhaps TRBD1 (5 bases). Germline CDR1 SGHNT, CDR2 YYREEE (reference sequence). The CDR3 spans 15 residues. Trimming removed 0 bases from V and 5 bases from J, with 14 bases in between. In DNA, the CDR3 is TGTGCCAGCAGCTTGGACAGGAACCGTAGGGAGACCCAGTACTTC. Translated: CASSLDRNRRETQYF.

The chain links TRBV18 to TRBJ1-4; 7 bases are a match to TRBD1. The ends lost 5 bases at V and 5 bases at J; junction bases unmatched: 5. Germline CDR1 reads KGHSH; CDR2 reads LQKENI. This CDR3 is built from 14 residues. CDR3 sequence reads: CASSEDRVNEKLFF. Here the CDR3 DNA reads TGTGCCAGCTCAGAAGACAGGGTCAATGAAAAACTGTTTTTT.

The chain is built from TRBV7-8 and TRBJ1-2, with 9 bases matching TRBD1. The junction had 5 bases not matched to a gene; V was cut back by 7 bases and J by 5 bases. Germline V CDR1 and CDR2: SGHVS, FQNEAQ. This CDR3 region has 13 residues. CDR3 sequence: CASNQGQGYGYTF. Here the CDR3 DNA reads TGTGCCAGCAACCAAGGACAGGGGTATGGCTACACCTTC.

The chain employs TRBV9 and TRBJ1-4, with D maybe TRBD1 (5 bases). V lost 2 bases and J lost 2, with 10 bases in between. Germline V gene sequence: CDR1 SGDLS, CDR2 YYNGEE. The CDR3 length is 15 residues. As DNA, the CDR3 is TGTGCCAGCAGCGTTTTGGCAGGGACTAATGAAAAACTGTTTTTT. It encodes CASSVLAGTNEKLFF.

This chain uses TRBV2 with TRBJ1-4; 7 bases fit TRBD1. Germline-derived CDR1 and CDR2 are SNHLY and FYNNEI. The CDR3 is 15 amino acids. Losses at the gene ends were 7 bases for V and 4 bases for J; bases not matched to a gene: 9. The CDR3 is CASKNWGQNNEKLFF. CDR3 nucleotide sequence: TGTGCCAGCAAAAATTGGGGACAGAATAATGAAAAACTGTTTTTT.

The chain has TRBV4-1 and TRBJ2-3; 7 nucleotides agree with TRBD2. Trimming at V came to 2 bases and at J to 1 base, leaving 6 bases not matched to a gene. In germline, CDR1 is MGHRA, CDR2 YSYEKL. The CDR3 consists of 16 residues. The CDR3 here is CASSQTPLAGTDTQYF. The CDR3 coding sequence is TGCGCCAGCAGCCAAACCCCCCTAGCGGGCACAGATACGCAGTATTTT.

The gene calls are TRBV18 and TRBJ1-1, with unresolved D. Deletions cut 3 bases from V and 0 bases from J, with 5 bases between. This CDR3 is built from 13 residues. CDR1 and CDR2 (germline): KGHSH, LQKENI. The CDR3 loop is CASSPNMNTEAFF. Here the CDR3 DNA reads TGTGCCAGCTCACCTAACATGAACACTGAAGCTTTCTTT.

This rearrangement joins TRBV9 to TRBJ1-3, with 7 bases lining up with TRBD1. Germline loops: CDR1 SGDLS, CDR2 YYNGEE. The CDR3 consists of 15 residues. Germline trimming cut 3 bases from V and 2 bases from J; bases unmatched to any gene: 5. The CDR3 region is CASSAGTVAGNTIYF. CDR3 DNA: TGTGCCAGCAGCGCCGGGACAGTTGCTGGAAACACCATATATTTT.

The chain joins TRBV9 to TRBJ2-3; 10 nucleotides line up with TRBD1. Germline CDR1 reads SGDLS; CDR2 reads YYNGEE. V lost 5 bases to trimming and J lost 3 bases; unmatched junction nucleotides: 3. The CDR3 runs to 14 residues. The CDR3 sequence: CASRPGQGTDTQYF. CDR3 nucleotide sequence: TGTGCCAGCAGGCCGGGACAGGGGACAGATACGCAGTATTTT.

The chain uses TRBV14 and TRBJ2-1, with TRBD2 identical over 9 bases. Germline V lookup: CDR1 SGHDN, CDR2 FVKESK. J was trimmed by 6 bases and V by 4 bases; bases with no gene match: 10. CDR3 length: 16 amino acids. CDR3: CASSPSGAFRLNEQFF. The CDR3 DNA follows: TGTGCCAGCAGCCCTAGCGGGGCCTTCCGCCTCAATGAGCAGTTCTTC.

V usage is TRBV7-2 and J usage is TRBJ1-5, with D unclear. CDR3 length: 13 residues. The V and J ends lost 1 base and 3 bases respectively, with 4 bases between them. The germline gives CDR1 SGHTA, CDR2 FQGNSA. CDR3: CASSLDYNQPQHF. The CDR3 region has the DNA TGTGCCAGCAGCTTAGACTACAATCAGCCCCAGCATTTT.

V usage is TRBV18 and J usage is TRBJ2-3, with TRBD2 as a possible D gene (6 bases). V was clipped by 1 base and J by 0 bases, with 11 bases between them. CDR1 and CDR2 (germline): KGHSH, LQKENI. The CDR3 runs to 16 residues. DNA of the CDR3: TGTGCCAGCTCACCACTGAGCGGGTCTAGCACAGATACGCAGTATTTT. It encodes CASSPLSGSSTDTQYF.

V gene TRBV4-3 combines with J gene TRBJ1-2; D is perhaps TRBD1 (6 bases). The germline V and J ends were trimmed by 0 bases and 4 bases, with 12 bases remaining between them. Germline V CDR1 and CDR2: LGHNA, YSLEER. This CDR3 comprises 15 residues. CDR3 sequence reads: CASSQDEGEGYGYTF. CDR3 bases: TGCGCCAGCAGCCAAGATGAGGGGGAGGGCTATGGCTACACCTTC.

This chain connects TRBV19 to TRBJ2-2; 8 bases are shared with TRBD2. The V segment lost 6 bases and the J segment 3 bases; nucleotides outside the gene matches: 3. The CDR3 spans 14 residues. The germline CDR1 and CDR2 sequences are LNHDA and SQIVND (reference sequence). This CDR3 reads CASRGLVDTGELFF. CDR3 bases: TGTGCCAGTAGGGGACTAGTGGACACCGGGGAGCTGTTTTTT. The variable domain in full, with the rest retrieved from reference TRBV19 and TRBJ2-2, is DGGITQSPKYLFRKEGQNVTLSCEQNLNHDAMYWYRQDPGQGLRLIYYSQIVNDFQKGDIAEGYSVSREKKESFPLTVTSAQKNPTAFYLCASRGLVDTGELFFGEGSRLTVL.

The chain joins TRBV5-4 to TRBJ2-7; D perhaps matches TRBD1 (5 bases). This CDR3 is built from 15 residues. V lost 4 bases and J 3 bases, leaving 17 bases between the germline ends. The germline V gene encodes CDR1 SGHNT and CDR2 YYREEE (reference sequence). In DNA form, the CDR3 reads TGTGCCAGCAGCCCAAACAGGAATTACCTCTACGAGCAGTACTTC. It yields the protein CASSPNRNYLYEQYF.

The chain carries TRBV2 and TRBJ1-4; D unresolved. Trimming removed 4 bases at V and 4 bases at J, with 7 bases between. The CDR3 is 13 residues long. CDR1 SNHLY and CDR2 FYNNEI come from the germline V gene. CDR3 in DNA: TGTGCCAGCAGTGGACAACTTAATGAAAAACTGTTTTTT. Amino acids: CASSGQLNEKLFF.

The chain couples TRBV3-1 (or the pseudogene TRBV3-2) to TRBJ2-3; D gene ambiguous. Trimming took 3 bases from V and 2 from J, leaving 9 bases between them. CDR1 is LGHDT, CDR2 YNNKEL, per germline (reference sequence). The CDR3 totals 14 residues. The chain's CDR3 is CASSQGQPTDTQYF. DNA of the CDR3: TGTGCCAGCAGCCAGGGCCAGCCCACAGATACGCAGTATTTT.

V usage is TRBV18 and J usage is TRBJ1-1; D possibly corresponds to TRBD1 (6 bases). V was shortened by 5 bases and J by 2 bases, with 21 bases between the two germline ends. The CDR3 is 17 amino acids. Germline lookup yields CDR1 KGHSH and CDR2 LQKENI. As DNA, the CDR3 is TGTGCCAGCTCATCACGAACAGGGTCCGAACCAAACACTGAAGCTTTCTTT. It yields the protein CASSSRTGSEPNTEAFF.

This sequence joins TRBV5-1 and TRBJ2-7, with TRBD2 as a possible D gene (5 bases). This CDR3 has 13 residues. V lost 5 bases to trimming and J lost 3 bases, with 12 bases between them. Germline values: CDR1 SGHRS, CDR2 YFSETQ. Written as DNA, the CDR3 is TGCGCCAGCAGAGGCGGGTTTGGCTACGAGCAGTACTTC. Its translation: CASRGGFGYEQYF.

V gene TRBV2 combines with J gene TRBJ1-4, with D unclear. Trimming shortened V by 7 bases and J by 8 bases, and 17 bases separated the two germline ends. The germline CDR1 and CDR2 sequences are SNHLY and FYNNEI. The CDR3 has 14 residues. CDR3 DNA sequence: TGTGCCAGCAATGTGGGAGCCGCGGAGGAAAAACTGTTTTTT. Amino acids: CASNVGAAEEKLFF.

CDR3 protein: CASSGDRGPYEQYF. The CDR3 nucleotides read TGTGCCAGCAGCGGGGACAGGGGGCCCTACGAGCAGTACTTC. J is TRBJ2-7 and V is TRBV5-4; 12 nucleotides align to TRBD1. Losses at the gene ends were 4 bases for V and 2 bases for J; bases not matched to a gene: 1. Germline CDR1 is SGHNT and CDR2 is YYREEE (reference sequence). The CDR3 is 14 amino acids.

On this clone itself: Other DNA sequences within the sample encode an identical CDR3. The chain carries TRBV2 and TRBJ2-7, with TRBD1 matching 7 bases. The CDR3 has 12 residues. The germline gives CDR1 SNHLY, CDR2 FYNNEI. Unmatched junction bases numbered 0, after V lost 4 bases and J lost 3 bases. CDR3 residues: CASSGQGYEQYF. DNA of the CDR3: TGTGCCAGCAGTGGACAGGGCTACGAGCAGTACTTC.